One sample yielded the 5 T cell receptor beta chains listed below, sequenced in a study of graft-versus-host responses after intestinal transplantation. Intraepithelial lymphocytes and lamina propria lymphocytes were released through processing of graft tissue. Libraries were prepared by immunoSEQ multiplex PCR; TCRdb keeps only in-frame clonotypes and omits some of them. The table records some 15,000 clones, approximately 86% of them present only once. Here the sequenced sample was ileum tissue, taken 17 days after transplant. The receptors derive from a human patient who received an intestinal transplant, so some T cells may come from the graft donor.

V gene TRBV6-5 combines with J gene TRBJ1-5; D is unresolved. Trimming shortened V by 4 bases and J by 8 bases, and 12 bases separated the two germline ends. In germline, CDR1 is MNHEY, CDR2 SVGAGI. The CDR3 loop spans 13 amino acids. CDR3 residues: CASSSELGEPQHF. CDR3 sequence (DNA): TGTGCCAGCAGTTCGGAGCTTGGAGAGCCCCAGCATTTT.

The chain links TRBV6-5 to TRBJ2-1; the D gene is possibly TRBD2 (5 bases). CDR1 is MNHEY and CDR2 is SVGAGI in the germline V gene. Trimming pared 4 bases from V and 6 bases from J, leaving 13 bases between. The length of the CDR3 is 14 residues. Here the CDR3 DNA reads TGTGCCAGCAGTTCCGATAATCGGGGCAATGAGCAGTTCTTC. It specifies CASSSDNRGNEQFF.

J is TRBJ2-5 and V is TRBV6-5; 10 positions match TRBD2. Germline CDR1 is MNHEY and CDR2 is SVGAGI. The CDR3 spans 15 residues. V was pared by 5 bases and J by 5 bases, with 8 bases of the junction left unmatched. The CDR3 coding sequence is TGTGCCAGCAGTCCTAGCGGGAGTGGCGGGGAGACCCAGTACTTC. Its protein is CASSPSGSGGETQYF.

V usage is TRBV27 and J usage is TRBJ2-7; 13 nucleotides match TRBD2. V was pared by 4 bases and J by 4 bases, with 13 bases of the junction left unmatched. This CDR3 spans 18 amino acids. CDR1 MNHEY and CDR2 SMNVEV come from the germline V gene (reference sequence). The CDR3 nucleotides read TGTGCCAGCAGTTCCAAAACTCGCTGGACTAGCGGGAGTTACGAGCAGTACTTC. Its translation is CASSSKTRWTSGSYEQYF.

This sequence joins TRBV25-1 and TRBJ2-5, with TRBD2 matching over 14 bases. Germline CDR1 is MGHDK and CDR2 is SYGVNS. V gave up 8 bases and J gave up 4 bases; unmatched junction bases: 3. The CDR3 is 14 amino acids. CDR3 residues: CASAGLAGGETQYF. In DNA form, the CDR3 reads TGTGCCAGCGCCGGACTAGCGGGAGGAGAGACCCAGTACTTC. Variable domain in full (rest from reference TRBV25-1 and TRBJ2-5): EADIYQTPRYLVIGTGKKITLECSQTMGHDKMYWYQQDPGMELHLIHYSYGVNSTEKGDLSSESTVSRIRTEHFPLTLESARPSHTSQYLCASAGLAGGETQYFGPGTRLLVL.